This passage covers 32 T cell receptor beta chains from one sample sequenced in a study of T cell responses to AZD1222 COVID-19 vaccine. TCRdb keeps only in-frame clones here, not all; method: immunoSEQ multiplex PCR. Of 100,000 to 140,000 clones in the sample, approximately 92% were seen once. The sample consisted of peripheral blood, taken 28 days after the second AZD1222 dose. The receptors shown here come from an adult who received the AZD1222 COVID-19 vaccine.

This chain uses TRBV9 with TRBJ1-1, with D possibly being TRBD1 (5 bases). CDR3 length: 13 amino acids. Germline values: CDR1 SGDLS, CDR2 YYNGEE. Trimming left V 1 base short and J 5 bases short, with 9 bases between. CDR3 in DNA: TGTGCCAGCAGCGTAACCGGGGGGACTGAAGCTTTCTTT. Residues: CASSVTGGTEAFF.

This clone has a single count. The gene calls are TRBV7-6 and TRBJ2-3; 8 positions match TRBD2. The CDR3 is 16 amino acids. Unmatched junction bases numbered 4, after V lost 1 base and J lost 1 base. The germline gives CDR1 SGHVS, CDR2 FNYEAQ. The CDR3 sequence is CASSLEPAGGTDTQYF. The CDR3 nucleotides read TGTGCCAGCAGCTTAGAGCCAGCGGGGGGCACAGATACGCAGTATTTT.

This chain links TRBV5-6 with TRBJ1-2; D ambiguous. V lost 5 bases to trimming and J lost 4 bases, with 15 bases between them. The CDR3 runs 14 residues. Germline loops: CDR1 SGHDT, CDR2 YYEEEE. In DNA form, the CDR3 reads TGTGCCAGCAGACCAAGGAGGGATATCTATGGCTACACCTTC. It encodes CASRPRRDIYGYTF. Full variable domain (remainder filled in from reference TRBV5-6 and TRBJ1-2): DAGVTQSPTHLIKTRGQQVTLRCSPKSGHDTVSWYQQALGQGPQFIFQYYEEEERQRGNFPDRFSGHQFPNYSSELNVNALLLGDSALYLCASRPRRDIYGYTFGSGTRLTVV.

This clone is a singleton in its sample. This rearrangement joins TRBV23-1 to TRBJ1-1; weak D call: TRBD1 (5 bases). TRBV23-1 is identified as an open reading frame with a role that is uncertain. The CDR3 is made up of 16 amino acids. The V and J ends lost 0 bases and 0 bases respectively, with 11 bases between them. The CDR3 bases are TGCGCCAGCAGTCAATCGCCGGCAGGGATGAACACTGAAGCTTTCTTT. Amino acid sequence: CASSQSPAGMNTEAFF.

This clone was seen just once. The V call is TRBV5-4, the J call TRBJ2-7; weak D call: TRBD2 (7 bases). CDR1 is SGHNT, CDR2 YYREEE, per germline (reference sequence). V was cut by 0 bases and J by 2 bases, with 12 bases left in between. CDR3 length: 15 residues. The CDR3 sequence is CASSLVGGAPYEQYF. The CDR3 DNA follows: TGTGCCAGCAGCTTGGTGGGGGGGGCTCCCTACGAGCAGTACTTC.

The J gene is TRBJ1-2, the V gene TRBV2; D is possibly TRBD1 (6 bases). Looked up from germline, CDR1 is SNHLY and CDR2 is FYNNEI. This CDR3 contains 14 residues. With 9 bases removed from V and 4 bases from J, the gap between germline ends came to 18 bases. The DNA for the CDR3 is TGTGCCAGGAGGGACGGACAGCGGAGCTATGGCTACACCTTC. This encodes CARRDGQRSYGYTF.

The chain employs TRBV20-1 and TRBJ2-1, with TRBD2 identical over 13 bases. Germline lookup yields CDR1 DFQATT and CDR2 SNEGSKA (reference sequence). The CDR3 sequence is 17 residues long. The trim removed 3 bases at V and 4 bases at J, leaving 9 bases unmatched. The CDR3 region has the DNA TGCAGTGCTAGTCCCCCCGAGGGACTAGCGGGATACAATGAGCAGTTCTTC. This gives the protein CSASPPEGLAGYNEQFF.

The rearrangement links TRBV19 to TRBJ1-3, with no clear D. The length of the CDR3 is 14 residues. Germline values: CDR1 LNHDA, CDR2 SQIVND (reference sequence). Trimming pared 4 bases from V and 0 bases from J, leaving 7 bases between. CDR3 in amino acids: CASSTDSSGNTIYF. For the CDR3, the DNA is TGTGCCAGTAGTACAGATTCCTCTGGAAACACCATATATTTT.

This clone was detected once. This chain links TRBV6-5 with TRBJ1-1, with D hard to call. V gave up 2 bases and J gave up 7 bases, with 8 bases separating them. Germline values: CDR1 MNHEY, CDR2 SVGAGI. This CDR3 spans 12 amino acids. The CDR3 region is CASSYGMREAFF. The CDR3 bases are TGTGCCAGCAGTTACGGGATGCGTGAAGCTTTCTTT.

This chain uses TRBV14 with TRBJ2-5; D might be TRBD1 (6 bases). In germline, CDR1 is SGHDN, CDR2 FVKESK. Deletions cut 4 bases from V and 0 bases from J, with 9 bases between. This CDR3 has 14 residues. The chain's CDR3 is CASSRTEYQETQYF. For the CDR3, the DNA is TGTGCCAGCAGCCGGACAGAGTACCAAGAGACCCAGTACTTC.

The chain is built from TRBV3-1 (or the pseudogene TRBV3-2) and TRBJ1-3, with D unclear. The ends were cut back, 1 base at V and 3 bases at J, with 10 bases in the middle. Germline V gene data show CDR1 as LGHDT and CDR2 as YNNKEL (reference sequence). The CDR3 loop spans 15 amino acids. The CDR3 DNA reads as TGTGCCAGCAGCCAAGGCCGGGCTGATGGAAACACCATATATTTT. It specifies CASSQGRADGNTIYF.

The chain combines TRBV7-2 with TRBJ2-7, with 10 bases aligning to TRBD1. Germline V CDR1 and CDR2: SGHTA, FQGNSA. The CDR3 contains 17 residues. After removal of 3 bases from V and 2 bases from J, the junction contained 10 bases not matched to a gene. CDR3 region: CASSFSGGTGVAYEQYF. The CDR3 coding sequence is TGTGCCAGCAGCTTCTCCGGTGGGACAGGGGTGGCCTACGAGCAGTACTTC.

Here the CDR3 reads CAISESTDLSGYTF. CDR3 bases: TGTGCCATCAGTGAGTCGACTGACCTTTCTGGCTACACCTTC. The chain carries TRBV10-3 and TRBJ1-2; no clear D. Trimming removed 0 bases at V and 7 bases at J, with 12 bases between. This CDR3 has 14 residues. Germline V lookup: CDR1 ENHRY, CDR2 SYGVKD.

The V and J genes are TRBV24-1 and TRBJ2-2, with TRBD1 matching over 9 bases. From germline, CDR1 is KGHDR and CDR2 SFDVKD. V trimming: 4 bases; J trimming: 6 bases; junction bases outside the gene matches: 8. The CDR3 is 16 amino acids. CDR3 region: CATSDPWDRVAGELFF. The CDR3 bases are TGTGCCACCAGTGACCCTTGGGACAGGGTCGCCGGGGAGCTGTTTTTT.

V usage is TRBV4-1 and J usage is TRBJ1-1; D is perhaps TRBD1 (6 bases). The germline V gene encodes CDR1 MGHRA and CDR2 YSYEKL. CDR3 length: 13 amino acids. Deletions cut 4 bases from V and 6 bases from J, with 12 bases between. The CDR3 is CASSRNRVAEAFF. As DNA, the CDR3 is TGCGCCAGCAGCCGCAACAGGGTCGCTGAAGCTTTCTTT.

The rearrangement joins TRBV4-1 to TRBJ1-1, with 8 bases aligning to TRBD1. The CDR3 covers 15 residues. Trimming cost V 0 bases and J 4 bases; bases outside gene matches: 4. From germline, CDR1 is MGHRA and CDR2 YSYEKL. DNA of the CDR3: TGCGCCAGCAGCCAAGAGGGACAGGCGAGCACTGAAGCTTTCTTT. This gives the protein CASSQEGQASTEAFF.

This clone is medium-sized in the sample. This CDR3 is also generated by other DNA sequences in the sample. The chain joins TRBV5-4 to TRBJ2-1; D gene uncertain. This CDR3 has 11 residues. Trimming shortened V by 1 base and J by 6 bases, and 2 bases separated the two germline ends. The germline CDR1 and CDR2 sequences are SGHNT and YYREEE (reference sequence). The CDR3, as DNA: TGTGCCAGCAGCTTGAGCAATGAGCAGTTCTTC. Residues: CASSLSNEQFF.

In its sample, this clone is medium-sized. The rearrangement joins TRBV5-1 to TRBJ1-6; possibly TRBD1 for D (6 bases). The ends were cut back, 6 bases at V and 5 bases at J, with 15 bases in the middle. Germline V gene data show CDR1 as SGHRS and CDR2 as YFSETQ. This CDR3 region has 15 residues. This CDR3 reads CASTEQGPHNSPLHF. CDR3 bases: TGCGCCAGCACGGAACAGGGACCACATAATTCACCCCTCCACTTT. Drawing the rest from reference TRBV5-1 and TRBJ1-6, the complete variable domain is KAGVTQTPRYLIKTRGQQVTLSCSPISGHRSVSWYQQTPGQGLQFLFEYFSETQRNKGNFPGRFSGRQFSNSRSEMNVSTLELGDSALYLCASTEQGPHNSPLHFGNGTRLTVT.

J is TRBJ1-6 and V is TRBV19; D remains unclear. Germline V gene sequence: CDR1 LNHDA, CDR2 SQIVND (reference sequence). The CDR3 is 18 residues long. The V end lost 5 bases, the J end lost 3 bases, and 20 bases lay between the germline ends. The CDR3, as DNA: TGTGCCAGTAGTCATGGAAGGCGGAGCGGGGTCTATAATTCACCCCTCCACTTT. Translated: CASSHGRRSGVYNSPLHF. Full variable domain (remainder filled in from reference TRBV19 and TRBJ1-6): DGGITQSPKYLFRKEGQNVTLSCEQNLNHDAMYWYRQDPGQGLRLIYYSQIVNDFQKGDIAEGYSVSREKKESFPLTVTSAQKNPTAFYLCASSHGRRSGVYNSPLHFGNGTRLTVT.

The chain has TRBV12-5 and TRBJ1-1, with D possibly being TRBD1 (5 bases). Trimming left V 0 bases short and J 6 bases short, with 20 bases between. Per germline, CDR1 LGHNT and CDR2 FRNRAP. This CDR3 has 17 amino acids. The CDR3 DNA sequence: TGTGCTAGTGGTTTGGTACTGGGGGGTCACGTAGCCCCTGAAGCTTTCTTT. Amino acid sequence: CASGLVLGGHVAPEAFF.

The chain recombines TRBV5-1 with TRBJ1-1, with D hard to call. V was cut by 1 base and J by 1 base, with 8 bases left in between. CDR3 size: 14 residues. Germline V lookup: CDR1 SGHRS, CDR2 YFSETQ. CDR3: CASSLQVGNTEAFF. In DNA, the CDR3 is TGCGCCAGCAGCTTGCAAGTAGGGAACACTGAAGCTTTCTTT.

The V and J genes are TRBV27 and TRBJ2-7; D remains unclear. Deletions cut 4 bases from V and 3 bases from J, with 16 bases between. The CDR3 totals 15 residues. Germline V gene data show CDR1 as MNHEY and CDR2 as SMNVEV (reference sequence). CDR3 DNA sequence: TGTGCCAGCAGTTACCACACCAAACCCATCTACGAGCAGTACTTC. Translated: CASSYHTKPIYEQYF.

The V gene is TRBV15, the J gene TRBJ2-7, with D perhaps TRBD2 (6 bases). The CDR3 contains 14 residues. Germline loops: CDR1 LNHNV, CDR2 YYDKDF (reference sequence). V was pared by 3 bases and J by 6 bases, with 15 bases between. DNA of the CDR3: TGTGCCACCAGCAGGGACTATGGGAGTGGCGAGCAGTACTTC. It is translated as CATSRDYGSGEQYF.

The rearrangement links TRBV28 to TRBJ2-1, with TRBD2 matching over 11 bases. This CDR3 region has 17 residues. The germline V gene encodes CDR1 MDHEN and CDR2 SYDVKM. J lost 4 bases, V lost 3 bases, and 8 bases had no gene match. CDR3 coding DNA: TGTGCCAGCAGTTTCCGCGGGCTAGCGGGAGGATACAATGAGCAGTTCTTC. This codes for CASSFRGLAGGYNEQFF.

The chain employs TRBV7-6 and TRBJ1-1; D uncertain. V was clipped by 2 bases and J by 0 bases, with 7 bases between them. The CDR3 runs 14 residues. From germline, CDR1 is SGHVS and CDR2 FNYEAQ. DNA for the CDR3: TGTGCCAGCAGCTTAAACCCTATGAACACTGAAGCTTTCTTT. This translates into CASSLNPMNTEAFF.

V and J are TRBV10-1 and TRBJ2-7, with D possibly being TRBD1 (7 bases). The V end lost 6 bases, the J end lost 3 bases, and 15 bases lay between the germline ends. This CDR3 has 14 amino acids. Germline lookup yields CDR1 WNHNN and CDR2 SYGVQD (reference sequence). The CDR3 DNA sequence: TGCGCCAGCAGGGGACGACAGGGAGGCTACGAGCAGTACTTC. This sequence encodes CASRGRQGGYEQYF.

CDR3 bases: TGTGCCAGCAGCCGGGGACGGAATAATTCACCCCTCCACTTT. Residues: CASSRGRNNSPLHF. V gene TRBV3-1 (or the pseudogene TRBV3-2) combines with J gene TRBJ1-6; weak D call: TRBD1 (5 bases). CDR3 length equals 14 residues. The germline V and J ends were trimmed by 4 bases and 5 bases, with 9 bases remaining between them. The germline gives CDR1 LGHDT, CDR2 YNNKEL (reference sequence).

The chain joins TRBV5-1 to TRBJ2-7; TRBD2 matches at 7 bases. Germline CDR1 and CDR2: SGHRS and YFSETQ. With 2 bases clipped from V and 6 bases from J, the junction kept 14 bases outside the gene matches. The CDR3 spans 16 residues. The CDR3 region has the DNA TGCGCCAGCAGCTTCTACGGCCGCGGGGGAATCGGCGAGCAGTACTTC. This codes for CASSFYGRGGIGEQYF. Full variable domain (rest looked up from reference TRBV5-1 and TRBJ2-7): KAGVTQTPRYLIKTRGQQVTLSCSPISGHRSVSWYQQTPGQGLQFLFEYFSETQRNKGNFPGRFSGRQFSNSRSEMNVSTLELGDSALYLCASSFYGRGGIGEQYFGPGTRLTVT.

The chain recombines TRBV5-1 with TRBJ1-2; 7 bases fit TRBD1. The germline gives CDR1 SGHRS, CDR2 YFSETQ. The CDR3 extends over 13 amino acids. V lost 4 bases and J lost 7; bases outside the gene matches: 7. The CDR3 spells CASSPGQRIGYTF. CDR3 nucleotide sequence: TGCGCCAGCAGCCCGGGACAGAGGATTGGCTACACCTTC.

The V call is TRBV6-5, the J call TRBJ2-5; D may match TRBD1 or TRBD2 (5 bases each). Germline V CDR1 and CDR2: MNHEY, SVGAGI. Trimming shortened V by 0 bases and J by 2 bases, and 13 bases separated the two germline ends. The CDR3 loop spans 16 amino acids. The CDR3 loop reads CASSYSTGRGQETQYF. The CDR3, as DNA: TGTGCCAGCAGTTACTCGACGGGACGGGGACAAGAGACCCAGTACTTC.

This rearrangement joins TRBV5-1 to TRBJ2-1, with 7 bases aligning to TRBD2. The CDR3 is 15 residues long. CDR1 and CDR2 from the germline V gene are SGHRS and YFSETQ. V dropped 4 bases and J dropped 7; count of bases not matched to a gene: 11. CDR3 coding DNA: TGCGCCAGCAGCCTAAGCGGGACTACTACAAATGAGCAGTTCTTC. Its translation: CASSLSGTTTNEQFF.

This clone occurred once. V usage is TRBV9 and J usage is TRBJ2-3, with TRBD1 matching 12 bases. Trimming at V came to 3 bases and at J to 5 bases, leaving 7 bases not matched to a gene. The CDR3 is 16 residues long. Germline V lookup: CDR1 SGDLS, CDR2 YYNGEE. As DNA, the CDR3 is TGTGCCAGCAGCGCGGGACAGGGGGCTTTTGGAGATACGCAGTATTTT. Protein sequence: CASSAGQGAFGDTQYF. Full variable domain (outside the CDR3, taken from reference TRBV9 and TRBJ2-3): DSGVTQTPKHLITATGQRVTLRCSPRSGDLSVYWYQQSLDQGLQFLIQYYNGEERAKGNILERFSAQQFPDLHSELNLSSLELGDSALYFCASSAGQGAFGDTQYFGPGTRLTVL.